This TCR beta chain emerged from a study of blood T cells in healthy people across ages. Study-wide results and caveats: Roughly linearly, TCR beta diversity per million T cells fell as age increased. It was held that the diversity estimates obtained from one million T cells were underestimates.

Extractions gave at least 6 micrograms of total RNA per sample. Primers used in a second PCR of about 7 to 12 cycles were a sample-barcoded 5' primer and a J-beta primer mix. One entry per CDR3 protein results from TCRdb running MiXCR on the 5' RACE reads. The sample lists 800,000 to 950,000 distinct CDR3 sequences; about 44% were seen once. This clonotype occurred once. Its antigen is still unknown. In germline, CDR1 is MDHEN, CDR2 SYDVKM. V lost 7 bases, J lost 1 base, and 7 bases lay in between. The CDR3 has 12 residues. The sample consisted of blood. V usage is TRBV28 and J usage is TRBJ1-2; no firm D call. This receptor was identified in a man aged 30 to 45 in good health. As DNA, the CDR3 is TGTGCCAGCAAGAGGATTAACTATGGCTACACCTTC. Translating gives CASKRINYGYTF.